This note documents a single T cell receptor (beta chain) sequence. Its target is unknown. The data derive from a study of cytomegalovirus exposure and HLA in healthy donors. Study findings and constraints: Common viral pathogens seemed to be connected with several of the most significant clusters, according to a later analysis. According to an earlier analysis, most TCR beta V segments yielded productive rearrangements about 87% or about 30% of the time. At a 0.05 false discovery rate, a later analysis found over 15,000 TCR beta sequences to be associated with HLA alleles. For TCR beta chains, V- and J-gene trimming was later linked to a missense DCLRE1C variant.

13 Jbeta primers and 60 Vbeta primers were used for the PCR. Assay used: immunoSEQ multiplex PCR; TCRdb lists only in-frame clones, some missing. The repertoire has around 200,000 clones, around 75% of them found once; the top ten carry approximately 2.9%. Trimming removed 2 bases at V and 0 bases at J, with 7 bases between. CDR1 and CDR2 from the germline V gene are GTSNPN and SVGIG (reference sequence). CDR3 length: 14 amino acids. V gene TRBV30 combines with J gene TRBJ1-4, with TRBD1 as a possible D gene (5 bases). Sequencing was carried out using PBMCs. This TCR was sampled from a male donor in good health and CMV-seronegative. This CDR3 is CAWSRQPTNEKLFF. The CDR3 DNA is TGTGCCTGGAGTCGACAGCCAACTAATGAAAAACTGTTTTTT.